The T cell receptor (beta chain) under discussion was sequenced for a study of T cell responses to AZD1222 COVID-19 vaccine. Study conclusions and caveats: Seropositive AZD1222 recipients at baseline numbered only 5 or 6.

Trimming took 2 bases from V and 1 from J, leaving 8 bases between them. The CDR3 runs 14 residues. CDR1 and CDR2 from the germline V gene are LNHNV and YYDKDF (reference sequence). Turning to this clone: Its antigen is not known.

Sequenced by immunoSEQ multiplex PCR; TCRdb stores in-frame clones only, minus some. The table includes 180,000 or so clones, approximately 93% detected once. The receptor was isolated from an adult who received the AZD1222 COVID-19 vaccine. The V gene is TRBV15, the J gene TRBJ1-1; D not resolved. The source material was peripheral blood, sampled 28 days after the second AZD1222 dose. The CDR3 here is CATSRRVANTEAFF. DNA of the CDR3: TGTGCCACCAGCAGACGGGTAGCGAACACTGAAGCTTTCTTT.